Reported below is one TCR beta chain. Its antigen is unknown. These data come from a study of radiotherapy plus CTLA-4 blockade in lung cancer. Whole-study context: Objective responses were recorded in around 18% of patients, with disease control recorded in approximately 34%.

Notes on the study in general: Peripheral blood showed expansion of tumor-derived TCR clones after radiotherapy and ipilimumab.

TCRdb keeps only in-frame clones here, not all; method: immunoSEQ multiplex PCR. The table shows some 12,000 clones, with about 81% occurring only once. Sequencing was performed on peripheral blood, taken from a patient treated with radiotherapy plus ipilimumab. The clonotype originates from a human donor with non-small cell lung cancer that progressed on radiotherapy plus ipilimumab.

The CDR3, as DNA: TGTGCCACCAGCAGAGTAAGGGGGACAGGGGGCACTGAGCAGTTCTTC. This codes for CATSRVRGTGGTEQFF. The V gene is TRBV15, the J gene TRBJ2-1, with 12 bases matching TRBD1. There are 16 residues in the CDR3. V was clipped by 1 base and J by 9 bases; unmatched bases: 7. The germline gives CDR1 LNHNV, CDR2 YYDKDF (reference sequence).